Described below is a single TCR beta chain sequence and its context. Its antigen is still unknown. TCRdb keeps only in-frame clones here, not all; method: immunoSEQ multiplex PCR. The sample shows roughly 48,000 clones, around 90% of them seen only once. V shed 3 bases, J shed 0 bases, and the junction held 2 bases outside the gene matches. The CDR3 has 16 amino acids. Per germline, CDR1 MNHEY and CDR2 SMNVEV (reference sequence). This record belongs to a study of cytomegalovirus exposure and HLA in healthy donors. Study observations and caveats: Whilst most TCR sequences proved rare, a subset of public TCRs occurred across many donors.

Material for sequencing was PBMCs. The chain couples TRBV27 to TRBJ2-1, with 10 bases identical to TRBD2. This receptor was identified in a woman aged 25 to 45 in good health and CMV-seronegative. The CDR3 DNA reads as TGTGCCAGCAGTTTCCCTAGCGGGAGCTCCTACAATGAGCAGTTCTTC. Translation gives CASSFPSGSSYNEQFF.